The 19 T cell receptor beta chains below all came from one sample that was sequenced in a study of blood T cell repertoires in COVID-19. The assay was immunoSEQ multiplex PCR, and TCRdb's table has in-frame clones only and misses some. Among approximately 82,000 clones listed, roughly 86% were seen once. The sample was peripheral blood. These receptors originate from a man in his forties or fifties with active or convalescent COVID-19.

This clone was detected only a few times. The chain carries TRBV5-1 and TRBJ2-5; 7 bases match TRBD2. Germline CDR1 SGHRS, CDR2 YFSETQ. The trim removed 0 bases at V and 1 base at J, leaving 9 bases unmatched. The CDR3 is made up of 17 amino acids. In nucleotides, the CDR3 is TGCGCCAGCAGCTTGGAACCCTCCCGGACTAGCCAAGAGACCCAGTACTTC. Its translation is CASSLEPSRTSQETQYF.

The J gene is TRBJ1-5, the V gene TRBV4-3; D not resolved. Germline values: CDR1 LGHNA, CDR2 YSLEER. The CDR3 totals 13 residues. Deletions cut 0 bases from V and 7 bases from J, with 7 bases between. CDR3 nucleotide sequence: TGCGCCAGCAGCCAAGATCGCGGACAGCCCCAGCATTTT. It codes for CASSQDRGQPQHF.

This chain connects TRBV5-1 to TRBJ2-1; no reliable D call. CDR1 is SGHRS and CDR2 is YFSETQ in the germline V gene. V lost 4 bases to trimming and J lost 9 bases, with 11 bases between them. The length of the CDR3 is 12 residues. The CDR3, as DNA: TGCGCCAGCAGCCTACGCCTCACTGAGCAGTTCTTC. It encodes CASSLRLTEQFF.

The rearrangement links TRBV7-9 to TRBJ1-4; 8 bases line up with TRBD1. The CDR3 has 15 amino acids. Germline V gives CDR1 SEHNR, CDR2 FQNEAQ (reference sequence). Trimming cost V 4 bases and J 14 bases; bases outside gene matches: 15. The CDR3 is CASSSGTGRLGRLFF. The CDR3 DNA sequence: TGTGCCAGCAGCTCTGGGACAGGCCGCTTGGGGCGGCTGTTTTTT.

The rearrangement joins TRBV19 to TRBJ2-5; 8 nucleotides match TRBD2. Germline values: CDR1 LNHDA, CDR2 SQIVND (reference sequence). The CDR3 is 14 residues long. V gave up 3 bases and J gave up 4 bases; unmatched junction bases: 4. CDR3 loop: CASSMGSGAETQYF. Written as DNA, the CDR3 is TGTGCCAGTAGTATGGGTAGCGGGGCAGAGACCCAGTACTTC. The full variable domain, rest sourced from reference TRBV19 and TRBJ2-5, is DGGITQSPKYLFRKEGQNVTLSCEQNLNHDAMYWYRQDPGQGLRLIYYSQIVNDFQKGDIAEGYSVSREKKESFPLTVTSAQKNPTAFYLCASSMGSGAETQYFGPGTRLLVL.

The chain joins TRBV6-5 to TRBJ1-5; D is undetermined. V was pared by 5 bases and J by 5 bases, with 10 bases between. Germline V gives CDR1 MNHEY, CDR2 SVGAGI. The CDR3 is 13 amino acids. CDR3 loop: CASSNRLDQPQHF. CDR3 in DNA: TGTGCCAGCAGTAACAGATTAGATCAGCCCCAGCATTTT.

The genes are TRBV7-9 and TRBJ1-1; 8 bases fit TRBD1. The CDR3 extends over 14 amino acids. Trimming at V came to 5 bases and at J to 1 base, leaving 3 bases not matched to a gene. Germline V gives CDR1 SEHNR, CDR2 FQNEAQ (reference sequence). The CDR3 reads CASSITGGNTEAFF. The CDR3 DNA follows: TGTGCCAGCAGCATCACAGGGGGGAACACTGAAGCTTTCTTT.

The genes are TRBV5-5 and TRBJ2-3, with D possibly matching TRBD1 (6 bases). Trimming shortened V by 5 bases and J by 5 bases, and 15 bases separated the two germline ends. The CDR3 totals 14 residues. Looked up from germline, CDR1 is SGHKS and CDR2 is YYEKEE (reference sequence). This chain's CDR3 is CASRRRQAEDTQYF. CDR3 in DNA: TGTGCCAGCAGGCGTCGACAGGCGGAAGATACGCAGTATTTT.

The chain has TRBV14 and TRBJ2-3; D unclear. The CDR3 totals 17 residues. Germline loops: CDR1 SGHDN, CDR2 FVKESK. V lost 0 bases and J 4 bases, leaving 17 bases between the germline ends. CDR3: CASSQDVASDLADTQYF. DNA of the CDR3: TGTGCCAGCAGCCAAGATGTGGCTAGTGATCTAGCAGATACGCAGTATTTT.

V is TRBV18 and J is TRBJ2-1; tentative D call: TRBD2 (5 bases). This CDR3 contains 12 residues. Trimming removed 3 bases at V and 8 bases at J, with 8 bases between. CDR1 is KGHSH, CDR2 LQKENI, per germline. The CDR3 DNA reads TGTGCCAGCTCACCGTACGGGGATGAGCAGTTCTTC. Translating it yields CASSPYGDEQFF. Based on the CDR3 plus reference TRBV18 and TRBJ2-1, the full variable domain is NAGVMQNPRHLVRRRGQEARLRCSPMKGHSHVYWYRQLPEEGLKFMVYLQKENIIDESGMPKERFSAEFPKEGPSILRIQQVVRGDSAAYFCASSPYGDEQFFGPGTRLTVL.

CDR3 amino acids: CASSPLGRVSSYEQYF. The CDR3 bases are TGTGCCAGCAGCCCCCTGGGCAGAGTCAGCTCCTACGAGCAGTACTTC. The chain combines TRBV3-1 (or the pseudogene TRBV3-2) with TRBJ2-7, with unresolved D. This CDR3 has 16 amino acids. The germline gives CDR1 LGHDT, CDR2 YNNKEL (reference sequence). V shed 4 bases and J shed 0 bases, with 16 bases lying between them.

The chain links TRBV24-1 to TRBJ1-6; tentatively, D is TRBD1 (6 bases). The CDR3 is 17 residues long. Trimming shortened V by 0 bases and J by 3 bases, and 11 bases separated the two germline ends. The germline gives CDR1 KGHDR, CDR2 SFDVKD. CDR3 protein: CATSDLYRAVYNSPLHF. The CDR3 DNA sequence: TGTGCCACCAGTGATTTGTACAGGGCCGTCTATAATTCACCCCTCCACTTT.

CDR3 sequence: CASRDRGHSDGYTF. CDR3 sequence (DNA): TGTGCCAGCAGGGACAGGGGGCACTCTGATGGCTACACCTTC. The V gene is TRBV2, the J gene TRBJ1-2, with TRBD1 matching 11 bases. The germline V gene has CDR1 SNHLY and CDR2 FYNNEI. The CDR3 extends over 14 amino acids. J was trimmed by 6 bases and V by 6 bases; bases with no gene match: 6.

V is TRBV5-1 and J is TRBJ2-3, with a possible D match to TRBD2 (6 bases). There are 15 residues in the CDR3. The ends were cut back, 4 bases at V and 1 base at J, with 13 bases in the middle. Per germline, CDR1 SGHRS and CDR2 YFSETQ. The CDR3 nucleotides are TGCGCCAGCAGCGTCGGGGGTGTCGGCACAGATACGCAGTATTTT. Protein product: CASSVGGVGTDTQYF. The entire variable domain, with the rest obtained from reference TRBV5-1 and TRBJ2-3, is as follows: KAGVTQTPRYLIKTRGQQVTLSCSPISGHRSVSWYQQTPGQGLQFLFEYFSETQRNKGNFPGRFSGRQFSNSRSEMNVSTLELGDSALYLCASSVGGVGTDTQYFGPGTRLTVL.

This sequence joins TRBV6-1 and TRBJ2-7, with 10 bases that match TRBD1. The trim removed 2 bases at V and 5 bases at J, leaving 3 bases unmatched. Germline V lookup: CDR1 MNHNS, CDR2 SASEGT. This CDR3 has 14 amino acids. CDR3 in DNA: TGTGCCAGCAGTGAATCCGGGACAGGGGACGAGCAGTACGTC. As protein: CASSESGTGDEQYV.

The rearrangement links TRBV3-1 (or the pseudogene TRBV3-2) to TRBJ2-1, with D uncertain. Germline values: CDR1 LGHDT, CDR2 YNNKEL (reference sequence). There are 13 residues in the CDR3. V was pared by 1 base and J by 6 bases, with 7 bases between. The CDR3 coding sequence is TGTGCCAGCAGCCAAGTGCGGAGCAATGAGCAGTTCTTC. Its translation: CASSQVRSNEQFF.

The DNA of the CDR3 is TGTGCCAGCAGCTTAGGGACGGGAGACACTGAAGCTTTCTTT. Translated, it gives CASSLGTGDTEAFF. The J gene is TRBJ1-1, the V gene TRBV11-2; D not resolved. The germline CDR1 and CDR2 sequences are SGHAT and FQNNGV. Trimming left V 1 base short and J 3 bases short, with 9 bases between. The CDR3 has 14 residues.

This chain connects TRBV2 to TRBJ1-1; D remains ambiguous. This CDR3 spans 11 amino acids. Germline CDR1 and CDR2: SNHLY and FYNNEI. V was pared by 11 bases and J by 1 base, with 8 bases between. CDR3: CAGQENTEAFF. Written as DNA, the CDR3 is TGTGCCGGCCAGGAGAACACTGAAGCTTTCTTT.

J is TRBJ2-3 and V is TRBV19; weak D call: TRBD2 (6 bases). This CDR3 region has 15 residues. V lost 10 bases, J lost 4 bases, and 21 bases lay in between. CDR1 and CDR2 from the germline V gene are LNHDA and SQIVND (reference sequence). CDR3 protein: CATQEGPWGPDTQYF. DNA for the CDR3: TGTGCCACTCAGGAGGGGCCCTGGGGCCCAGATACGCAGTATTTT.